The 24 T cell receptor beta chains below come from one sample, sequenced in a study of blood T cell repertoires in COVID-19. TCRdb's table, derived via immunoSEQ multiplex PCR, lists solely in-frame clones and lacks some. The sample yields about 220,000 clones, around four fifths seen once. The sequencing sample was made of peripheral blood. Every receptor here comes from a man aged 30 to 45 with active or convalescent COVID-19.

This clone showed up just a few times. DNA for the CDR3: TGCGCCAGCAGCCAACCCGGGGGGTACTCTGGAAACACCATATATTTT. This encodes CASSQPGGYSGNTIYF. The genes are TRBV4-1 and TRBJ1-3; D is perhaps TRBD1 (5 bases). The ends were cut back, 2 bases at V and 0 bases at J, with 11 bases in the middle. The CDR3 has 16 residues. CDR1 is MGHRA and CDR2 is YSYEKL in the germline V gene.

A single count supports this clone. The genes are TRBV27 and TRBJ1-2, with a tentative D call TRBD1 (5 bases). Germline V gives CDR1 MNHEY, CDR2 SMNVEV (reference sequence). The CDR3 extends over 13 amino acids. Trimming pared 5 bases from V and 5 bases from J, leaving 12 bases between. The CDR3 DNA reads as TGTGCCAGCAGTAAGACAGTAACTTATGGCTACACCTTC. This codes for CASSKTVTYGYTF.

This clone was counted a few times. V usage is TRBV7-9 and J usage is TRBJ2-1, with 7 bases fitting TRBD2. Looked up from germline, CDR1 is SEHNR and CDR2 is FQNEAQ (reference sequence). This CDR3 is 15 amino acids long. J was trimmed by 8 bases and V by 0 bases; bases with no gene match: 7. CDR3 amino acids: CASSLAGLRGDEQFF. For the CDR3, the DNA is TGTGCCAGCAGCTTAGCGGGACTACGCGGGGATGAGCAGTTCTTC. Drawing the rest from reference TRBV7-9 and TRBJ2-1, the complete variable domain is DTGVSQNPRHKITKRGQNVTFRCDPISEHNRLYWYRQTLGQGPEFLTYFQNEAQLEKSRLLSDRFSAERPKGSFSTLEIQRTEQGDSAMYLCASSLAGLRGDEQFFGPGTRLTVL.

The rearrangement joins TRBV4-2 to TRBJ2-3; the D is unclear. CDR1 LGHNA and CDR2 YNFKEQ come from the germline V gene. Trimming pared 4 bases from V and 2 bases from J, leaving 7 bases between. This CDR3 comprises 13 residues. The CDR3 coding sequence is TGTGCCAGCAGCCTAGTTTCCACAGATACGCAGTATTTT. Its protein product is CASSLVSTDTQYF.

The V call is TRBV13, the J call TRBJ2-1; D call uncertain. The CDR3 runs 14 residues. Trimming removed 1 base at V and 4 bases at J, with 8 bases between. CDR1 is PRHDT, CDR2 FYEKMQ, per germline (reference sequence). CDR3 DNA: TGTGCCAGCAGCTTAGAAGCGCGATACAATGAGCAGTTCTTC. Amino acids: CASSLEARYNEQFF.

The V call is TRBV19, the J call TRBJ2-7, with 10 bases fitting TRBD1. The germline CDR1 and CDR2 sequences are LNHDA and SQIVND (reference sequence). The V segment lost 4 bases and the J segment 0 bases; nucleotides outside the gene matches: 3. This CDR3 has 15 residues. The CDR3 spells CASSTGQGHSYEQYF. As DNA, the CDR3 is TGTGCCAGTAGTACGGGACAGGGGCACTCCTACGAGCAGTACTTC.

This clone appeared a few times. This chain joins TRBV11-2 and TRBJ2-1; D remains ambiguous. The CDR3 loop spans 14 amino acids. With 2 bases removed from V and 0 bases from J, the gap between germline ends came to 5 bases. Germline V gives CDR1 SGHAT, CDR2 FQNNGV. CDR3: CASSLSFSYNEQFF. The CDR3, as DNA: TGTGCCAGCAGCTTATCCTTCTCCTACAATGAGCAGTTCTTC.

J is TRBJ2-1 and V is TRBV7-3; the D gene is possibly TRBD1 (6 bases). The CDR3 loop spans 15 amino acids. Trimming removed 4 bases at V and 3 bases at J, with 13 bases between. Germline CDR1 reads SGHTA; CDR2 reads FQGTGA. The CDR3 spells CASSSLGGRYNEQFF. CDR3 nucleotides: TGTGCCAGCAGCTCCCTAGGGGGTCGCTACAATGAGCAGTTCTTC.

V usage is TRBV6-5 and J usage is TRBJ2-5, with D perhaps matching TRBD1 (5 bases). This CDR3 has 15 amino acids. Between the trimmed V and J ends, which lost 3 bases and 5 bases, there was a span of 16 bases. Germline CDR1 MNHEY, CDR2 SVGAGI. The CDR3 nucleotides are TGTGCCAGCAGTTATACCCAGGGTATATGGGAGACCCAGTACTTC. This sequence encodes CASSYTQGIWETQYF.

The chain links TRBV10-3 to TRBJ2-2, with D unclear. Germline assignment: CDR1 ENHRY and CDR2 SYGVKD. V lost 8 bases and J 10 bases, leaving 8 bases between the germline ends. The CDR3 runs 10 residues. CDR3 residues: CAIGTTELFF. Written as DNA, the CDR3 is TGTGCCATCGGAACTACGGAGCTGTTTTTT.

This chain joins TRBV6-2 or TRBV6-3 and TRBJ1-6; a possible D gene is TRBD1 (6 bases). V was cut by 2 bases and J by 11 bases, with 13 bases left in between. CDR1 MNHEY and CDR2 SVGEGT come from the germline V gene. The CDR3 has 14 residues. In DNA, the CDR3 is TGTGCCAGCAGTTACCCACAGGGTCGGACACCCCTCCACTTT. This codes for CASSYPQGRTPLHF.

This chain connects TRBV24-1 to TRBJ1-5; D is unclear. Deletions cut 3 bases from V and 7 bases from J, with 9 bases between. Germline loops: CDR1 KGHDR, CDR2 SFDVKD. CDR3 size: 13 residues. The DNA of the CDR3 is TGTGCCACCAGTGATGGCGCCAGGCAGCCCCAGCATTTT. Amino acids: CATSDGARQPQHF.

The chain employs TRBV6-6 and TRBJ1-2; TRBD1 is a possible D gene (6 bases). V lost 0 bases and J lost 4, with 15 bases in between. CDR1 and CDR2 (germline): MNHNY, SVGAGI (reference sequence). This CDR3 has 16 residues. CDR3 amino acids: CASSYSSPGDGYGYTF. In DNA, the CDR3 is TGTGCCAGCAGTTACTCGTCCCCAGGGGACGGCTATGGCTACACCTTC.

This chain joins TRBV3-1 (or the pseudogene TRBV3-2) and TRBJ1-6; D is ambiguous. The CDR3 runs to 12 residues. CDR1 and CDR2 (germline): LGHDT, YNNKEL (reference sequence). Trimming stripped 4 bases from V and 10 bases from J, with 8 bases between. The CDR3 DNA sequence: TGTGCCAGCAGCCCTATCGGGTCACCCCTCCACTTT. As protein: CASSPIGSPLHF.

This chain's CDR3 is CASRATRESTEAFF. The CDR3 nucleotides are TGTGCCAGCAGAGCCACGCGGGAAAGTACTGAAGCTTTCTTT. The genes are TRBV6-5 and TRBJ1-1; D is undetermined. The V and J ends lost 6 bases and 5 bases respectively, with 16 bases between them. The CDR3 has 14 residues. The germline V gene has CDR1 MNHEY and CDR2 SVGAGI.

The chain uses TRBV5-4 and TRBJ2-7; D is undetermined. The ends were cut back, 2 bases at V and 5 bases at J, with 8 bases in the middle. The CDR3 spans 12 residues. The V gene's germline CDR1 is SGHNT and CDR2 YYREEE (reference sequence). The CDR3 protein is CASSFDGNEQYF. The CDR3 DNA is TGTGCCAGCAGCTTCGATGGCAACGAGCAGTACTTC.

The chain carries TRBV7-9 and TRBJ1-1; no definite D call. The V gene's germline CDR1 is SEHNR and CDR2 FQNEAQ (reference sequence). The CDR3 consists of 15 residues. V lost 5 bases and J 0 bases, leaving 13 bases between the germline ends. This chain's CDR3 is CASSRQIRLNTEAFF. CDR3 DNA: TGTGCCAGCAGCCGTCAAATCAGGTTGAACACTGAAGCTTTCTTT.

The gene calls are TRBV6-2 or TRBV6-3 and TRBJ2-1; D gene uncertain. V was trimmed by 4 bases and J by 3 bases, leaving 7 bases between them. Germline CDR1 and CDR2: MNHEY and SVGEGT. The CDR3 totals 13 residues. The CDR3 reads CASSFRNYNEQFF. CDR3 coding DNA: TGTGCCAGCAGTTTCAGGAACTACAATGAGCAGTTCTTC.

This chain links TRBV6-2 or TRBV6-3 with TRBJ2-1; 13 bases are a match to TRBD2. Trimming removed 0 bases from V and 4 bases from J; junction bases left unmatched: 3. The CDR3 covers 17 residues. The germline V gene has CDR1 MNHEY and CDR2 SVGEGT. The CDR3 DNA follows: TGTGCCAGCAGTTACTCCGGACTAGCGGGGGTTTACAATGAGCAGTTCTTC. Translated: CASSYSGLAGVYNEQFF.

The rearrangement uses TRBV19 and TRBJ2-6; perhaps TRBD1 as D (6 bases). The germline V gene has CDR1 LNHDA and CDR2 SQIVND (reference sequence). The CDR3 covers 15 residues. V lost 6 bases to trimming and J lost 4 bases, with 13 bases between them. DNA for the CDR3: TGTGCCAGTAGGAGACAGGTGTGGGGGGCCAACGTCCTGACTTTC. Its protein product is CASRRQVWGANVLTF.

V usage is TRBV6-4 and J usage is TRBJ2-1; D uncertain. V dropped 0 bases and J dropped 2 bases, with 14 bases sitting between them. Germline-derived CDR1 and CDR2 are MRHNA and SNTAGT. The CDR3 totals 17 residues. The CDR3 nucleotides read TGTGCCAGCAGTGACTCTATTATGGCGGTTGCCTACAATGAGCAGTTCTTC. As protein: CASSDSIMAVAYNEQFF.

The DNA of the CDR3 is TGTGCCAGCAGCCGAATAACAGGGAGCTCCTACAATGAGCAGTTCTTC. It encodes CASSRITGSSYNEQFF. The chain links TRBV3-1 (or the pseudogene TRBV3-2) to TRBJ2-1, with a weak D call TRBD1 (6 bases). CDR1 LGHDT and CDR2 YNNKEL come from the germline V gene (reference sequence). Trimming took off 4 bases at V and 0 bases at J, with 13 bases between the two ends. This CDR3 is built from 16 residues.

Here the CDR3 reads CASSQAGQMNTEAFF. In nucleotides, the CDR3 is TGTGCCAGCAGCCAAGCGGGACAGATGAACACTGAAGCTTTCTTT. The chain combines TRBV16 with TRBJ1-1; 7 positions match TRBD1. This CDR3 is 15 amino acids long. V gave up 2 bases and J gave up 0 bases; unmatched junction bases: 3. Germline-derived CDR1 and CDR2 are KGHSY and FQNENV. Using reference TRBV16 and TRBJ1-1 for the parts outside the CDR3, the full variable domain is GEEVAQTPKHLVRGEGQKAKLYCAPIKGHSYVFWYQQVLKNEFKFLISFQNENVFDETGMPKERFSAKCLPNSPCSLEIQATKLEDSAVYFCASSQAGQMNTEAFFGQGTRLTVV.

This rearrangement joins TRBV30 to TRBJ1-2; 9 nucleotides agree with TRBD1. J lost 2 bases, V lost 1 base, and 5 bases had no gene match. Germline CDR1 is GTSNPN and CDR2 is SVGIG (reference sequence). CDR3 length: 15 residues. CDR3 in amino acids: CAWSEGTGLNYGYTF. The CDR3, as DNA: TGTGCCTGGAGTGAAGGGACAGGGCTCAACTATGGCTACACCTTC.